The rows below give T cell receptor beta chains drawn from one sample of a study of identical twins. Each CDR3 protein is one row after TCRdb ran MiXCR on the 5' RACE reads. Of 1.5 million to 2 million distinct CDR3 sequences in the sample, under 35% were seen once. Sequences were obtained from cord blood. The source of these receptors is a newborn girl in good health. The CDR3 runs from the conserved cysteine through the conserved F or W. D genes are given only for firm matches. Not all rows give a size; the values are once, few, many and, for expanded clones, a class.

j_call	v_call	d_call	clone_size	cdr3_aa	cdr3_nt
TRBJ2-1	TRBV12-3/TRBV12-4	TRBD2	-	CASSSRTVGGGNEQFF	TGTGCCAGCAGTTCCCGGACTGTCGGCGGGGGGAATGAGCAGTTCTTC
TRBJ2-2	TRBV3-1	TRBD2	few	CASSQGLAANTGELFF	TGTGCCAGCAGCCAAGGACTAGCGGCGAACACCGGGGAGCTGTTTTTT
TRBJ2-3	TRBV20-1	-	few	CSARDPLTDTQYF	TGCAGTGCTAGAGATCCCCTCACAGATACGCAGTATTTT
TRBJ2-1	TRBV27	-	-	CASSYYSGPLNEQFF	TGTGCCAGCAGTTATTATTCGGGCCCGCTAAATGAGCAGTTCTTC
TRBJ1-2	TRBV12-3/TRBV12-4	TRBD1	few	CASSPLEGARGYTF	TGTGCCAGCAGTCCCTTAGAGGGGGCGCGGGGCTACACCTTC
TRBJ2-5	TRBV5-1	-	many	CASSLVAGNQETQYF	TGCGCCAGCAGCTTGGTAGCAGGGAACCAAGAGACCCAGTACTTC
TRBJ2-3	TRBV9	TRBD2	few	CASSSPLAGGPDTQYF	TGTGCCAGCAGCTCACCACTAGCGGGAGGGCCAGATACGCAGTATTTT
TRBJ2-3	TRBV4-1	-	-	CASSHPDTYTDTQYF	TGCGCCAGCAGCCACCCGGACACCTACACAGATACGCAGTATTTT
TRBJ2-1	TRBV9	-	-	CASSAPTGYNEQFF	TGTGCCAGCAGCGCGCCTACAGGGTACAATGAGCAGTTCTTC
TRBJ1-1	TRBV11-2	-	few	CASSSAHDRTEAFF	TGTGCCAGCAGCTCCGCCCACGACCGCACTGAAGCTTTCTTT
TRBJ1-2	TRBV4-2	-	few	CASSQGVGGGYTF	TGTGCCAGCAGCCAAGGGGTTGGTGGGGGCTACACCTTC
TRBJ1-5	TRBV6-1	-	few	CASTGTGVQPQHF	TGTGCCAGCACGGGCACTGGGGTTCAGCCCCAGCATTTT
TRBJ2-3	TRBV20-1	TRBD2	-	CSAREGTSGSSDTDTQYF	TGTAGTGCTAGAGAGGGGACTAGCGGGAGCTCTGACACAGATACGCAGTATTTT
TRBJ2-1	TRBV4-1	-	-	CASSPPLLRYNEQFF	TGCGCCAGCAGCCCCCCCCTACTACGGTACAATGAGCAGTTCTTC
TRBJ1-2	TRBV3-1	TRBD1	few	CASSQGHRGGPNYGYTF	TGTGCCAGCAGCCAAGGGCACAGGGGAGGGCCTAACTATGGCTACACCTTC
TRBJ2-2	TRBV7-6	-	-	CASSLALDTGELFF	TGTGCCAGCAGCTTAGCTCTGGACACCGGGGAGCTGTTTTTT
TRBJ2-1	TRBV6-6	TRBD2	few	CASGLPGLDNEQFF	TGTGCCAGCGGACTACCGGGACTAGACAATGAGCAGTTCTTC
TRBJ2-5	TRBV5-6	-	few	CASSWVTGKKETQYF	TGTGCCAGCAGCTGGGTGACTGGAAAAAAAGAGACCCAGTACTTC
TRBJ1-1	TRBV12-3/TRBV12-4	TRBD1	-	CASSPRGRWDTEAFF	TGTGCCAGCAGCCCCAGGGGGAGATGGGACACTGAAGCTTTCTTT
TRBJ1-1	TRBV4-2	-	few	CASSRVDSPNTEAFF	TGTGCCAGCAGCCGTGTGGACAGCCCGAACACTGAAGCTTTCTTT
TRBJ2-3	TRBV3-1	-	few	CASSAPGHRVTDTQYF	TGTGCCAGCAGCGCTCCGGGACACCGGGTAACAGATACGCAGTATTTT
TRBJ2-7	TRBV6-1	-	many	CASSRVEQYF	TGTGCCAGCAGCAGGGTCGAGCAGTACTTC
TRBJ2-1	TRBV5-6	-	few	CASSLVYGYSSSYNEQFF	TGTGCCAGCAGCTTGGTCTACGGGTACTCTAGCTCCTACAATGAGCAGTTCTTC
TRBJ2-3	TRBV4-2	TRBD2	-	CASSQGATSGSTDTQYF	TGTGCCAGCAGCCAAGGGGCGACTAGCGGGTCCACAGATACGCAGTATTTT
TRBJ2-2	TRBV6-6	TRBD2	-	CASSSLRTSGIGELFF	TGTGCCAGCAGTTCCCTGAGGACTAGCGGGATCGGGGAGCTGTTTTTT
TRBJ2-3	TRBV28	-	-	CASSFGGLRPTDTQYF	TGTGCCAGCAGTTTTGGGGGCCTCCGTCCCACAGATACGCAGTATTTT
TRBJ1-1	TRBV6-6	TRBD1	-	CASLDRENTEAFF	TGTGCCAGCCTGGACAGGGAAAACACTGAAGCTTTCTTT
TRBJ1-2	TRBV13	-	-	CASSLVLQGGYGYTF	TGTGCCAGCAGCTTAGTCCTTCAGGGTGGGTATGGCTACACCTTC
TRBJ2-1	TRBV6-1	-	-	CASTPGITGDEQFF	TGTGCCAGCACCCCAGGTATCACCGGGGATGAGCAGTTCTTC
TRBJ1-1	TRBV3-1	-	few	CASSPRDMNTEAFF	TGTGCCAGCAGCCCACGTGACATGAACACTGAAGCTTTCTTT
TRBJ2-5	TRBV25-1	TRBD1	-	CASSEYLRQGVVAETQYF	TGTGCCAGCAGTGAATACCTCAGACAGGGGGTGGTTGCAGAGACCCAGTACTTC
TRBJ2-1	TRBV28	-	-	CASSREVGSYNEQFF	TGTGCCAGCAGTCGGGAAGTAGGCTCCTACAATGAGCAGTTCTTC
TRBJ2-7	TRBV20-1	-	-	CSARRQALPHEQYF	TGCAGTGCTAGAAGACAGGCCCTACCCCACGAGCAGTACTTC
TRBJ2-7	TRBV4-1	TRBD2	-	CASSQGGSSSYEQYF	TGCGCCAGCAGCCAAGGCGGGAGTAGCTCCTACGAGCAGTACTTC
TRBJ2-7	TRBV2	-	-	CASSSLRESREIQYF	TGTGCCAGCAGTTCTCTCCGGGAGAGTCGAGAGATCCAGTACTTC
TRBJ1-2	TRBV5-1	-	-	CASSLVGGGLLGYTF	TGCGCCAGCAGCTTGGTGGGAGGAGGCCTTCTGGGCTACACCTTC
TRBJ1-6	TRBV4-2	-	few	CASSHANEISRTPLHSPLHF	TGTGCCAGCAGCCACGCAAACGAAATTTCCCGGACACCTTTACATTCACCCCTCCACTTT
TRBJ2-7	TRBV16	TRBD2	few	CASSQSATSRNEQYF	TGTGCCAGCAGCCAATCGGCGACTAGCAGAAACGAGCAGTACTTC
TRBJ1-2	TRBV3-1	TRBD1	-	CASSHRHRGLDGYTF	TGTGCCAGCAGCCACCGACACAGGGGGCTTGATGGCTACACCTTC
TRBJ2-7	TRBV18	-	few	CASSPLRESEQYF	TGTGCCAGCTCACCACTCAGGGAGAGCGAGCAGTACTTC
TRBJ2-7	TRBV4-2	-	few	CASSKTSRASYEQYF	TGTGCCAGCAGCAAGACTTCTCGGGCCTCCTACGAGCAGTACTTC
TRBJ2-1	TRBV19	TRBD2	-	CASTLGTSGRRDNEQFF	TGTGCCAGTACCCTGGGGACTAGCGGGAGACGGGACAATGAGCAGTTCTTC
TRBJ2-2	TRBV20-1	-	-	CSARGTANTGELFF	TGCAGTGCTAGAGGGACAGCGAACACCGGGGAGCTGTTTTTT
TRBJ2-5	TRBV6-6	TRBD2	-	CASTKREGRETQYF	TGTGCCAGCACCAAGCGGGAGGGGCGGGAGACCCAGTACTTC
TRBJ2-7	TRBV7-2	TRBD1	-	CASSHGTGTYVQYF	TGTGCCAGCAGCCATGGGACAGGGACCTACGTGCAGTACTTC
TRBJ2-7	TRBV28	TRBD1	few	CASSLGDRGEQYF	TGTGCCAGCAGTTTAGGAGACAGGGGCGAGCAGTACTTC
TRBJ1-5	TRBV4-1	-	-	CASSRTAISNQPQHF	TGCGCCAGCAGCCGCACAGCAATTAGCAATCAGCCCCAGCATTTT
TRBJ1-1	TRBV18	TRBD1	-	CASSPDRTMNTEAFF	TGTGCCAGCTCACCGGACAGGACAATGAACACTGAAGCTTTCTTT
TRBJ2-5	TRBV12-3/TRBV12-4	TRBD2	-	CASSLVPSGLVDEQYF	TGTGCCAGCAGTTTAGTTCCTAGCGGCCTTGTTGATGAGCAGTACTTC
TRBJ2-1	TRBV20-1	-	-	CSARDTLSGAKQFF	TGCAGTGCTAGAGATACGCTGTCGGGAGCGAAGCAGTTCTTC
TRBJ1-5	TRBV10-3	TRBD1	-	CAISVGQGDGYSNQPQHF	TGTGCCATCAGCGTCGGACAGGGTGACGGATATAGCAATCAGCCCCAGCATTTT
TRBJ2-7	TRBV5-1	TRBD1	-	CASSLGLRDRGNEQYF	TGCGCCAGCAGCTTGGGTCTTCGGGACAGGGGAAATGAGCAGTACTTC